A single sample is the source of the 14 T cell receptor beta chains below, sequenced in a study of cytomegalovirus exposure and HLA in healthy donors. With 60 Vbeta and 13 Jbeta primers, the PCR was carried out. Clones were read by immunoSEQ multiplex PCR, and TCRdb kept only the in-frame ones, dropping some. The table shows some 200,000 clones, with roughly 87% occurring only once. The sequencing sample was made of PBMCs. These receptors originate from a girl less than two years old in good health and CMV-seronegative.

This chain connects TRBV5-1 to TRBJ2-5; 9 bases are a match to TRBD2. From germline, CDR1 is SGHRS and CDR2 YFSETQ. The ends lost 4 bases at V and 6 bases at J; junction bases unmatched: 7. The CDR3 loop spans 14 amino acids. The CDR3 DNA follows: TGCGCCAGCAGCCTCCGGACTAGCGAGAAGACCCAGTACTTC. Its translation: CASSLRTSEKTQYF.

DNA of the CDR3: TGCAGCGTCTCCCGGGACAGGGGGGACAATGAGCAGTTCTTC. This gives the protein CSVSRDRGDNEQFF. The V gene is TRBV29-1, the J gene TRBJ2-1, with 11 bases matching TRBD1. V gave up 6 bases and J gave up 5 bases; unmatched junction bases: 6. The germline gives CDR1 SQVTM, CDR2 ANQGSEA. The CDR3 has 14 residues.

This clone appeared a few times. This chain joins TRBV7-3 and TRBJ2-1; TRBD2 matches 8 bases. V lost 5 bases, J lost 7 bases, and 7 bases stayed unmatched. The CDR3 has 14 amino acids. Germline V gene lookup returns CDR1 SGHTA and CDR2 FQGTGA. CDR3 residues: CASSLSGISNEQFF. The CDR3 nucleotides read TGTGCCAGCAGCCTTAGCGGGATATCAAATGAGCAGTTCTTC.

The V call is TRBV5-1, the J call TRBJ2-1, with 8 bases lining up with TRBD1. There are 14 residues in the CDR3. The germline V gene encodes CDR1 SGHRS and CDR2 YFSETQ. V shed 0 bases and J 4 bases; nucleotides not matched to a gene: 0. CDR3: CASSLGQGYNEQFF. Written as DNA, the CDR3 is TGCGCCAGCAGCTTGGGACAGGGGTACAATGAGCAGTTCTTC.

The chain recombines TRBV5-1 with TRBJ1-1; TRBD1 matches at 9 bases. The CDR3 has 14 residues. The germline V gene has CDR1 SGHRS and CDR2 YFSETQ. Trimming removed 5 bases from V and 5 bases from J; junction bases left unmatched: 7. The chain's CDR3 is CASRSYRGLTEAFF. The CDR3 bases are TGCGCCAGCAGGTCCTACAGGGGGCTGACTGAAGCTTTCTTT. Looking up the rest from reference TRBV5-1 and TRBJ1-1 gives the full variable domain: KAGVTQTPRYLIKTRGQQVTLSCSPISGHRSVSWYQQTPGQGLQFLFEYFSETQRNKGNFPGRFSGRQFSNSRSEMNVSTLELGDSALYLCASRSYRGLTEAFFGQGTRLTVV.

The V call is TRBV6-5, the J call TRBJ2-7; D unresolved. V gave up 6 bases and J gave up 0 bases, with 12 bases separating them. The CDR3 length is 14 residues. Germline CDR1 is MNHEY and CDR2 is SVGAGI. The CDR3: CASRRGLSSYEQYF. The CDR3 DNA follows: TGTGCCAGCAGGCGTGGTTTAAGCTCCTACGAGCAGTACTTC.

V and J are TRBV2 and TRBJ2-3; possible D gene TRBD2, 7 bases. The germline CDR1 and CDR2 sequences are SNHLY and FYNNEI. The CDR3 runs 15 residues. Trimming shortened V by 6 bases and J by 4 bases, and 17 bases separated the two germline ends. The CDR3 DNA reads TGTGCCAGCAGGGTCTACGCGGGGGCTTCAGATACGCAGTATTTT. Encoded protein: CASRVYAGASDTQYF.

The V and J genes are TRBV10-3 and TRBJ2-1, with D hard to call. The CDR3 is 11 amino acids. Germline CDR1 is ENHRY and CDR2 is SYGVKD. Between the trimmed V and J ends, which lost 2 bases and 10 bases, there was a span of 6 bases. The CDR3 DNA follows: TGTGCCATCAGTGAGGCTCGGGAGCAGTTCTTC. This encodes CAISEAREQFF.

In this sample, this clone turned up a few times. In DNA, the CDR3 is TGCGCCAGCAGCCCGGGACTAGCAGGCAATGAGCAGTTCTTC. The encoded protein is CASSPGLAGNEQFF. The J gene is TRBJ2-1, the V gene TRBV4-3, with 9 bases aligning to TRBD2. CDR1 is LGHNA and CDR2 is YSLEER in the germline V gene. With V trimmed by 4 bases and J by 6 bases, 4 bases remained unmatched. The CDR3 loop spans 14 amino acids.

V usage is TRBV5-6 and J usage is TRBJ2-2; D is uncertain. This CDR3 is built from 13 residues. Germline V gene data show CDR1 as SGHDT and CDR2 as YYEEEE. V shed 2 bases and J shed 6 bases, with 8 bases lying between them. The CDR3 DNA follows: TGTGCCAGCAGCTTTTCCAGATCCGGGGAGCTGTTTTTT. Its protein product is CASSFSRSGELFF.

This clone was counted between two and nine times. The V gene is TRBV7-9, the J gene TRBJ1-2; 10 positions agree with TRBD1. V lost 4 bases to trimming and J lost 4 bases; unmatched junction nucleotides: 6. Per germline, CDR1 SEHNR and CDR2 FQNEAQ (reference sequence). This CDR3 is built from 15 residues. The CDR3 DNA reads TGTGCCAGCAGCTGGAGGACAGGGGGTCTCTATGGCTACACCTTC. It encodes CASSWRTGGLYGYTF.

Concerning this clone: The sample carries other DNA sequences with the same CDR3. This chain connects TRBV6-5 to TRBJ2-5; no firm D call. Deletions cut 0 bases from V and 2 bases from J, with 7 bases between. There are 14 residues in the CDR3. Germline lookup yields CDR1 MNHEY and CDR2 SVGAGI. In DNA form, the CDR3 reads TGTGCCAGCAGTTACTCCCGAGATCAAGAGACCCAGTACTTC. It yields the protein CASSYSRDQETQYF.

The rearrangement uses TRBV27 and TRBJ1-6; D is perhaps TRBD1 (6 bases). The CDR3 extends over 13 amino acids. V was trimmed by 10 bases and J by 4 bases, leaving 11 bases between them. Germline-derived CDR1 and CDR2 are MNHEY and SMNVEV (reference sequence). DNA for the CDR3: TGTGCCACCGGGACATATTATAATTCACCCCTCCACTTT. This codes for CATGTYYNSPLHF.

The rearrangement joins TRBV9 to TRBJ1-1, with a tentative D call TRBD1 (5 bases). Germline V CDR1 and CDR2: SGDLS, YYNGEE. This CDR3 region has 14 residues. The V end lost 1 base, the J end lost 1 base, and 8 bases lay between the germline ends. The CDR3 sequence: CASSVSGQNTEAFF. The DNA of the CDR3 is TGTGCCAGCAGCGTATCCGGACAGAACACTGAAGCTTTCTTT.